Presented here are 21 T cell receptor beta chains from one specimen sequenced in a study of CD8 T cells in Susac syndrome. The RNA, about 0.5 to 1 ug, was put through reverse transcription using random hexamers. TCRdb called the immunoSEQ multiplex PCR reads again in MiXCR, with one record for every CDR3 protein. The table shows 250,000 to 300,000 distinct CDR3 sequences, with 70% to 90% occurring only once. The specimen was CD8+ T cells from PBMCs. Receptor source: a human donor with multiple sclerosis.

This clonotype has a handful of counts. The genes are TRBV24-1 and TRBJ1-5; D not resolved. The V gene's germline CDR1 is KGHDR and CDR2 SFDVKD. V was clipped by 0 bases and J by 1 base, with 3 bases between them. The CDR3 loop spans 14 amino acids. The CDR3 reads CATSDLQSNQPQHF. The CDR3 nucleotides read TGTGCCACCAGTGATTTGCAGAGCAATCAGCCCCAGCATTTT.

This CDR3 is CACPKRGEQYF. DNA of the CDR3: TGTGCCTGCCCAAAACGGGGCGAGCAGTACTTC. The gene calls are TRBV30 and TRBJ2-7; weak D call: TRBD2 (5 bases). V lost 6 bases and J 6 bases, leaving 12 bases between the germline ends. The CDR3 is 11 residues long. CDR1 is GTSNPN and CDR2 is SVGIG in the germline V gene (reference sequence).

J is TRBJ2-5 and V is TRBV13; D unclear. Looked up from germline, CDR1 is PRHDT and CDR2 is FYEKMQ (reference sequence). The V end lost 5 bases, the J end lost 3 bases, and 10 bases lay between the germline ends. This CDR3 has 13 residues. The CDR3 protein is CASSDQREETQYF. The CDR3, as DNA: TGTGCCAGCAGCGACCAAAGGGAAGAGACCCAGTACTTC.

This chain joins TRBV20-1 and TRBJ2-7; 10 bases match TRBD2. Trimming took 5 bases from V and 2 from J; bases not matched to a gene: 6. Germline V gene lookup returns CDR1 DFQATT and CDR2 SNEGSKA (reference sequence). The CDR3 extends over 14 amino acids. The CDR3 reads CSASLAGVAYEQYF. CDR3 coding DNA: TGCAGTGCTTCTCTAGCGGGAGTCGCCTACGAGCAGTACTTC.

This chain joins TRBV4-3 and TRBJ2-2; D unresolved. The germline V and J ends were trimmed by 2 bases and 0 bases, with 7 bases remaining between them. Germline loops: CDR1 LGHNA, CDR2 YSLEER. The CDR3 consists of 15 residues. The CDR3 DNA reads TGCGCCAGCAGCCAAACATCATCGAACACCGGGGAGCTGTTTTTT. Protein: CASSQTSSNTGELFF.

The J gene is TRBJ2-4, the V gene TRBV12-3 or TRBV12-4; D is undetermined. The CDR3 runs to 17 residues. The V gene lost 7 bases and the J gene lost 3 bases, with 22 bases spanning the gap. The CDR3 region is CASTHGSMSLGKNIQYF. As DNA, the CDR3 is TGTGCCAGCACCCACGGAAGCATGTCACTGGGCAAAAACATTCAGTACTTC.

The V call is TRBV12-3 or TRBV12-4, the J call TRBJ1-1, with TRBD1 as a possible D gene (5 bases). This CDR3 is 17 amino acids long. Trimming removed 7 bases at V and 0 bases at J, with 21 bases between. CDR3 amino acids: CASNHWGGRSMNTEAFF. Written as DNA, the CDR3 is TGTGCCAGCAACCACTGGGGGGGACGCTCAATGAACACTGAAGCTTTCTTT.

V usage is TRBV27 and J usage is TRBJ2-5; TRBD2 might be the D (5 bases). The CDR3 consists of 13 residues. With 4 bases removed from V and 4 bases from J, the gap between germline ends came to 10 bases. CDR1 is MNHEY, CDR2 SMNVEV, per germline (reference sequence). The CDR3 region has the DNA TGTGCCAGCAGTTGGCTAGGAGGAGAGACCCAGTACTTC. Its protein product is CASSWLGGETQYF.

J is TRBJ2-2 and V is TRBV3-1, with a weak D call TRBD2 (5 bases). CDR1 is LGHDT and CDR2 is YNNKEL in the germline V gene (reference sequence). V lost 4 bases, J lost 4 bases, and 19 bases lay in between. CDR3 length: 17 residues. This chain's CDR3 is CASSPFSDTRGTGELFF. CDR3 DNA sequence: TGTGCCAGCAGCCCTTTTTCCGACACTCGGGGCACCGGGGAGCTGTTTTTT.

This clonotype was seen a few times. The chain's CDR3 is CSVGGYEQYF. The CDR3, as DNA: TGCAGCGTTGGTGGGTACGAGCAGTACTTC. The V gene is TRBV29-1, the J gene TRBJ2-7; D gene uncertain. The ends were cut back, 4 bases at V and 4 bases at J, with 5 bases in the middle. This CDR3 is 10 amino acids long. Germline V gene lookup returns CDR1 SQVTM and CDR2 ANQGSEA.

This chain connects TRBV20-1 to TRBJ2-7; D may be TRBD1 (5 bases). The V and J ends lost 3 bases and 1 base respectively, with 13 bases between them. The germline gives CDR1 DFQATT, CDR2 SNEGSKA (reference sequence). This CDR3 is built from 14 residues. CDR3 region: CSASAGWGSYEQYF. The CDR3 DNA reads as TGCAGTGCTAGCGCAGGGTGGGGTTCCTACGAGCAGTACTTC.

The gene calls are TRBV9 and TRBJ1-2; D is undetermined. Between the trimmed V and J ends, which lost 0 bases and 2 bases, there was a span of 17 bases. The CDR3 runs to 17 residues. CDR1 and CDR2 (germline): SGDLS, YYNGEE. DNA of the CDR3: TGTGCCAGCAGCGTAGGGGATTTGTCCTACTCCAACTATGGCTACACCTTC. Its translation is CASSVGDLSYSNYGYTF. The full variable domain, its missing parts supplied by reference TRBV9 and TRBJ1-2, is DSGVTQTPKHLITATGQRVTLRCSPRSGDLSVYWYQQSLDQGLQFLIQYYNGEERAKGNILERFSAQQFPDLHSELNLSSLELGDSALYFCASSVGDLSYSNYGYTFGSGTRLTVV.

The chain uses TRBV9 and TRBJ2-7, with a tentative D call TRBD1 (5 bases). Germline V CDR1 and CDR2: SGDLS, YYNGEE. The CDR3 runs to 16 residues. Trimming stripped 4 bases from V and 0 bases from J, with 17 bases between. CDR3 nucleotides: TGTGCCAGCAGCCCAGAAGGGGCCCCTAGCTCCTACGAGCAGTACTTC. It specifies CASSPEGAPSSYEQYF.

The chain combines TRBV5-1 with TRBJ2-7; D is perhaps TRBD1 or TRBD2 (5 bases each). The V gene lost 0 bases and the J gene lost 13 bases, with 14 bases spanning the gap. Germline-derived CDR1 and CDR2 are SGHRS and YFSETQ. CDR3 size: 12 residues. The DNA for the CDR3 is TGCGCCAGCAGCTTGGCCGGGACCGAAACCTACTTC. Its translation is CASSLAGTETYF.

V is TRBV7-9 and J is TRBJ1-2; D is possibly TRBD1 (6 bases). CDR1 and CDR2 (germline): SEHNR, FQNEAQ (reference sequence). V lost 6 bases to trimming and J lost 10 bases, with 15 bases between them. The CDR3 is 12 residues long. In DNA, the CDR3 is TGTGCCAGCAGGGACAGCGTCTTAGCCTACACCTTC. Its protein product is CASRDSVLAYTF.

V usage is TRBV11-2 and J usage is TRBJ1-1; D is uncertain. CDR3 length: 12 amino acids. The V gene lost 7 bases and the J gene lost 1 base, with 7 bases spanning the gap. Germline V CDR1 and CDR2: SGHAT, FQNNGV. CDR3 DNA sequence: TGTGCCAGCACGCTAGAGAACACTGAAGCTTTCTTT. It is translated as CASTLENTEAFF.

This chain uses TRBV20-1 with TRBJ2-1; 10 bases fit TRBD2. Germline trimming cut 5 bases from V and 8 bases from J; bases unmatched to any gene: 12. Germline V gene sequence: CDR1 DFQATT, CDR2 SNEGSKA (reference sequence). The CDR3 has 15 residues. This chain's CDR3 is CSAGRRSGRAHEQFF. CDR3 sequence (DNA): TGCAGTGCTGGGAGGAGGAGCGGGAGGGCCCATGAGCAGTTCTTC.

This chain connects TRBV19 to TRBJ2-7, with a tentative D call TRBD2 (5 bases). CDR1 LNHDA and CDR2 SQIVND come from the germline V gene (reference sequence). The V and J ends lost 3 bases and 2 bases respectively, with 8 bases between them. The CDR3 totals 13 residues. The CDR3: CASSMLGTYEQYF. The CDR3 nucleotides are TGTGCCAGTAGTATGCTCGGGACCTACGAGCAGTACTTC.

This clonotype was seen only a few times. This chain uses TRBV19 with TRBJ2-5; 10 bases align to TRBD2. V was clipped by 9 bases and J by 5 bases; unmatched bases: 12. This CDR3 contains 15 residues. Germline V lookup: CDR1 LNHDA, CDR2 SQIVND (reference sequence). The CDR3 spells CASKNLAGDGETQYF. DNA of the CDR3: TGTGCCAGCAAGAACCTAGCGGGGGATGGGGAGACCCAGTACTTC.

The chain uses TRBV6-6 and TRBJ2-3; D gene ambiguous. The CDR3 is made up of 12 amino acids. Looked up from germline, CDR1 is MNHNY and CDR2 is SVGAGI (reference sequence). The V gene lost 1 base and the J gene lost 3 bases, with 2 bases spanning the gap. The CDR3: CASSYYTDTQYF. In DNA, the CDR3 is TGTGCCAGCAGTTACTATACAGATACGCAGTATTTT.

The chain joins TRBV6-2 or TRBV6-3 to TRBJ2-1, with no clear D. The germline CDR1 and CDR2 sequences are MNHEY and SVGEGT. CDR3 length: 13 residues. With 7 bases removed from V and 11 bases from J, the gap between germline ends came to 18 bases. CDR3 coding DNA: TGTGCCAGCAATCAACCTGGGATAACACAGCAGTTCTTC. This translates into CASNQPGITQQFF.